This TCR beta chain was identified during a study of blood T cell repertoires in COVID-19. The overall study: Samples of COVID-19 (acute and convalescent) were obtained from the United States, Italy and Spain. PBMCs, B-cell-depleted T cells, or T cells were the source of the cDNA or gDNA that made up the material.

Per the germline V gene, CDR1 is SGHRS and CDR2 is YFSETQ. CDR3 length equals 15 residues. Trimming pared 4 bases from V and 2 bases from J, leaving 13 bases between. Per the original data handling: By means of reference gene primer amplification, nucleated cell counts were estimated. Only in-frame clones appear in the TCRdb table, and some are missing; sequencing was by immunoSEQ multiplex PCR. V and J calls plus clone size are reproduced from that table; the DNA served to infer D and trimming. The sample consists of about 99,000 clones, 65% to 90% of them appearing once. Source material: peripheral blood. V usage is TRBV5-1 and J usage is TRBJ1-5, with TRBD1 as a possible D gene (6 bases). This receptor was identified in a man aged 60 to 75 with acute or convalescent COVID-19. The CDR3 region is CASSLGGAGNQPQHF. The CDR3 DNA is TGCGCCAGCAGCCTAGGGGGGGCGGGCAATCAGCCCCAGCATTTT.